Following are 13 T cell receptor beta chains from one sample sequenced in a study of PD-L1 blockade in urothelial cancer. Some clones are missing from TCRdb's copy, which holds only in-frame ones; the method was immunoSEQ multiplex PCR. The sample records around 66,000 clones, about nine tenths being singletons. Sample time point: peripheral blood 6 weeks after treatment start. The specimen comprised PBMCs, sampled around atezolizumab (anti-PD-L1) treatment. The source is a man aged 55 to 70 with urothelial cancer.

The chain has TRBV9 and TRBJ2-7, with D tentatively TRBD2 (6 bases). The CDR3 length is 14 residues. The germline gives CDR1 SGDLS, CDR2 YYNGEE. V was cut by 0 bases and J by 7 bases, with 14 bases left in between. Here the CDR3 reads CASSVVGDFREQYF. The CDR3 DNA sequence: TGTGCCAGCAGCGTAGTGGGGGACTTCAGGGAGCAGTACTTC.

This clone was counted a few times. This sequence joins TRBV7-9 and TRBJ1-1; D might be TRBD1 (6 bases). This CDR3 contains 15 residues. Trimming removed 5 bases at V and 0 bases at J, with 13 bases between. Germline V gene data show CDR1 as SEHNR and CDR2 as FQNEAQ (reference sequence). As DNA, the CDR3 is TGTGCCAGCAGCCTAGGGACAAGCTTGAACACTGAAGCTTTCTTT. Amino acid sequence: CASSLGTSLNTEAFF.

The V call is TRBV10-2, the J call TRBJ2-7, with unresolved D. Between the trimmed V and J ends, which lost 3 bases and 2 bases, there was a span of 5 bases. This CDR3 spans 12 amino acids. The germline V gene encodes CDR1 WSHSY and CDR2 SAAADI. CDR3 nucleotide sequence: TGCGCCAGCAGTGAAATTACCTACGAGCAGTACTTC. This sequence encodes CASSEITYEQYF.

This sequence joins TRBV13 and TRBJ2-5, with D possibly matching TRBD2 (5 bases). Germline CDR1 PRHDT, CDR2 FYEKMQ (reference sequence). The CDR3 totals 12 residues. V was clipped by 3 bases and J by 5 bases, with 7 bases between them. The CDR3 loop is CASSLRVETQYF. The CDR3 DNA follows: TGTGCCAGCAGCTTGAGGGTTGAGACCCAGTACTTC.

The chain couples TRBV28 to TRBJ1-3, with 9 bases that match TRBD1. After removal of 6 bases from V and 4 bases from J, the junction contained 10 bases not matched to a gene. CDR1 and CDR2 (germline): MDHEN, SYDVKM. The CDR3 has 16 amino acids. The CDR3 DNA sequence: TGTGCCAGCAGGCCTCCGGGACAGGGATCGGGAAACACCATATATTTT. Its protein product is CASRPPGQGSGNTIYF.

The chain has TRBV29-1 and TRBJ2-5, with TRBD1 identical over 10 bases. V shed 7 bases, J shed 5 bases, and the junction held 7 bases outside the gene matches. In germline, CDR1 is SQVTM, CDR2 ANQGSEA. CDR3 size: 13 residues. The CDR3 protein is CSGRQGAGETQYF. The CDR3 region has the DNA TGCAGCGGGAGACAGGGGGCTGGGGAGACCCAGTACTTC.

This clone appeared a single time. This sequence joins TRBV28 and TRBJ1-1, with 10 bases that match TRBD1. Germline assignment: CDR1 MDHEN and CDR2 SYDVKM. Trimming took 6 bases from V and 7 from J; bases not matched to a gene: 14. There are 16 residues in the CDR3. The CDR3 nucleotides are TGTGCCAGCAGACCACCGGGACAGGGGATTTCAGGTGAAGCTTTCTTT. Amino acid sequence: CASRPPGQGISGEAFF.

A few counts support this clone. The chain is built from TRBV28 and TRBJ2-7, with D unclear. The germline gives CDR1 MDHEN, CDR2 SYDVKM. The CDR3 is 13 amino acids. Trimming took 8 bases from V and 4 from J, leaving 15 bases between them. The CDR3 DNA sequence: TGTGCCAGCTGCGGCCTCAACGATTACGAGCAGTACTTC. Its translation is CASCGLNDYEQYF.

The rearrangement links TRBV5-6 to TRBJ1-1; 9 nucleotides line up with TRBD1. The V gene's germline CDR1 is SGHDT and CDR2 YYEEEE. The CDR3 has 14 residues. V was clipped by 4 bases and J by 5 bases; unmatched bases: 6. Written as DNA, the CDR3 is TGTGCCAGCAGCGCCGGGACAGGGTTTACTGAAGCTTTCTTT. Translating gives CASSAGTGFTEAFF.

The CDR3 spells CASSSFRGSYNEQFF. The CDR3 region has the DNA TGTGCCAGCAGCTCCTTCAGGGGTTCCTACAATGAGCAGTTCTTC. The chain joins TRBV7-2 to TRBJ2-1; a weak D match, TRBD1 (6 bases). The V gene's germline CDR1 is SGHTA and CDR2 FQGNSA. This CDR3 has 15 amino acids. Trimming stripped 4 bases from V and 1 base from J, with 11 bases between.

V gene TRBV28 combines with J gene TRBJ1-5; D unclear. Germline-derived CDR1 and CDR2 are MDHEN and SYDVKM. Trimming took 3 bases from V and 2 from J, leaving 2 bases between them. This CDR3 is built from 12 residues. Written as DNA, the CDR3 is TGTGCCAGCAGTTTCGGCAATCAGCCCCAGCATTTT. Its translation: CASSFGNQPQHF. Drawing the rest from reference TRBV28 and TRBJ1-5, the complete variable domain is DVKVTQSSRYLVKRTGEKVFLECVQDMDHENMFWYRQDPGLGLRLIYFSYDVKMKEKGDIPEGYSVSREKKERFSLILESASTNQTSMYLCASSFGNQPQHFGDGTRLSIL.

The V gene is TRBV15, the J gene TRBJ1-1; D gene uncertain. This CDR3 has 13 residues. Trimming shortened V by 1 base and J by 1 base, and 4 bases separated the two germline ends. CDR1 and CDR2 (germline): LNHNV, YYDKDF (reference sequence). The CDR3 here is CATSRVANTEAFF. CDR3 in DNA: TGTGCCACCAGCAGAGTGGCGAACACTGAAGCTTTCTTT.

The CDR3 DNA is TGTGCCAGCAGCTTAGAGACAGCCTCCTACAATGAGCAGTTCTTC. Its translation is CASSLETASYNEQFF. The gene calls are TRBV11-3 and TRBJ2-1, with TRBD1 as a possible D gene (5 bases). CDR3 length: 15 residues. Germline V gene sequence: CDR1 SGHNT, CDR2 YENEEA. Between the trimmed V and J ends, which lost 0 bases and 0 bases, there was a span of 6 bases.